This TCR beta chain was profiled in a study of blood T cell repertoires in COVID-19. Study at large: Samples came from the United States, Italy and Spain, spanning acute and convalescent COVID-19.

CDR1 SGHRS and CDR2 YFSETQ come from the germline V gene. With V trimmed by 0 bases and J by 5 bases, 10 bases remained unmatched. This CDR3 is built from 16 residues. Living in 24 US areas, the participants were between about 18 and 90 years of age. Donors were grouped by their self-reported clinical history. Method: immunoSEQ multiplex PCR; TCRdb's copy keeps in-frame clones and lacks some. This repertoire shows approximately 170,000 clones, 65% to 85% found once; its top ten account for 5% to 6%. Sequencing was done on a sample of PBMCs or T cells enriched from blood (not recorded which). The TCR originated in a man aged 35 to 55 who had recovered from COVID-19. The rearrangement links TRBV5-1 to TRBJ2-5, with 7 bases matching TRBD1. CDR3 protein: CASSLAGLGGGETQYF. The CDR3 coding sequence is TGCGCCAGCAGCTTGGCGGGTTTAGGGGGCGGTGAGACCCAGTACTTC.